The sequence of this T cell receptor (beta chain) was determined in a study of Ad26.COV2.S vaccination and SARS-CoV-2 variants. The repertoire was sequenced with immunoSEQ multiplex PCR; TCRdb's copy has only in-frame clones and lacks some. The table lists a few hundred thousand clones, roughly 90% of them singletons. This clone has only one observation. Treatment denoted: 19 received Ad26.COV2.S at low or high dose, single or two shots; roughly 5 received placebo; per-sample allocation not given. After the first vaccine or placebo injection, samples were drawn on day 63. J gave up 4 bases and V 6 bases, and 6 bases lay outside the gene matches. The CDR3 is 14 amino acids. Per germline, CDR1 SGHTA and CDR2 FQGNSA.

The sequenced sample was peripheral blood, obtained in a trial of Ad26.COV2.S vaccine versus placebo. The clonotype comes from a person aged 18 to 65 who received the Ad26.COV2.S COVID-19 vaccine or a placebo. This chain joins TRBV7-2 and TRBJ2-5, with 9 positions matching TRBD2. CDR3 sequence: CASSAAGGGETQYF. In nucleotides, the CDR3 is TGTGCCAGCAGTGCAGCGGGGGGCGGAGAGACCCAGTACTTC.